The next 11 T cell receptor beta chains were all read from a single sample in a study of T cell responses to AZD1222 COVID-19 vaccine. The protocol was immunoSEQ multiplex PCR, while the TCRdb copy is restricted to in-frame clones and leaves out a portion. The table lists 65,000 to 85,000 clones, under 90% of them singletons. The specimen was peripheral blood, collected on day 0 of AZD1222 vaccination. The receptors originated from an adult in good health.

The V call is TRBV9, the J call TRBJ2-7; D might be TRBD2 (5 bases). Per germline, CDR1 SGDLS and CDR2 YYNGEE. This CDR3 spans 14 amino acids. V was clipped by 3 bases and J by 2 bases, with 12 bases between them. Written as DNA, the CDR3 is TGTGCCAGCAGCGCCCCGGACTTCCCCTACGAGCAGTACTTC. Its translation: CASSAPDFPYEQYF.

This chain uses TRBV28 with TRBJ2-3; 9 bases are shared with TRBD1. Germline trimming cut 3 bases from V and 2 bases from J; bases unmatched to any gene: 9. Germline assignment: CDR1 MDHEN and CDR2 SYDVKM. CDR3 length: 17 residues. DNA of the CDR3: TGTGCCAGCAGTTTCCCCCACGGGACAGGGAACACAGATACGCAGTATTTT. Its protein product is CASSFPHGTGNTDTQYF. The full variable domain, with the rest looked up from reference TRBV28 and TRBJ2-3, is DVKVTQSSRYLVKRTGEKVFLECVQDMDHENMFWYRQDPGLGLRLIYFSYDVKMKEKGDIPEGYSVSREKKERFSLILESASTNQTSMYLCASSFPHGTGNTDTQYFGPGTRLTVL.

This rearrangement joins TRBV11-2 to TRBJ2-1, with a weak D call TRBD2 (6 bases). This CDR3 is 13 amino acids long. Germline assignment: CDR1 SGHAT and CDR2 FQNNGV. Trimming stripped 0 bases from V and 10 bases from J, with 10 bases between. CDR3 loop: CASSLDREREQFF. Here the CDR3 DNA reads TGTGCCAGCAGCTTAGATCGGGAGCGAGAGCAGTTCTTC.

V gene TRBV19 combines with J gene TRBJ1-6; weak D call: TRBD1 (5 bases). The V end was cut by 5 bases, the J end by 3 bases, with 23 bases between. Germline V gene sequence: CDR1 LNHDA, CDR2 SQIVND (reference sequence). The CDR3 length is 19 residues. Here the CDR3 reads CASSPPIREPLYYNSPLHF. CDR3 DNA sequence: TGTGCCAGTAGTCCCCCCATCAGGGAACCCCTTTACTATAATTCACCCCTCCACTTT.

CDR3 amino acids: CASRSQGVNGNTIYF. The DNA for the CDR3 is TGTGCCAGCAGGTCACAGGGGGTCAATGGAAACACCATATATTTT. V gene TRBV6-6 combines with J gene TRBJ1-3; 8 nucleotides match TRBD1. Germline V gene sequence: CDR1 MNHNY, CDR2 SVGAGI (reference sequence). The CDR3 extends over 15 amino acids. Trimming cost V 6 bases and J 3 bases; bases outside gene matches: 7.

For the CDR3, the DNA is TGTGCCTGGAGTTTGCAGGGTAGGGGGAATTCACCCCTCCACTTT. Translation gives CAWSLQGRGNSPLHF. The rearrangement uses TRBV30 and TRBJ1-6; the D gene is possibly TRBD1 (6 bases). V lost 2 bases, J lost 7 bases, and 15 bases lay in between. CDR3 length equals 15 residues. Germline V gene lookup returns CDR1 GTSNPN and CDR2 SVGIG (reference sequence).

This clone has ten or more counts. The V call is TRBV4-2, the J call TRBJ2-7; TRBD1 agrees at 9 bases. V lost 4 bases, J lost 4 bases, and 2 bases stayed unmatched. Per germline, CDR1 LGHNA and CDR2 YNFKEQ. This CDR3 has 13 amino acids. As DNA, the CDR3 is TGTGCCAGCAGCCGGGACAGGGTTTACGAGCAGTACTTC. This sequence encodes CASSRDRVYEQYF.

This clone was found once. V usage is TRBV18 and J usage is TRBJ2-3; D perhaps matches TRBD2 (5 bases). Germline lookup yields CDR1 KGHSH and CDR2 LQKENI. The V gene lost 2 bases and the J gene lost 0 bases, with 15 bases spanning the gap. The CDR3 is 17 residues long. The CDR3 nucleotides read TGTGCCAGCTCACCAGTGACTCGGGGTACTAGCACAGATACGCAGTATTTT. This codes for CASSPVTRGTSTDTQYF.

The V call is TRBV27, the J call TRBJ2-6; 9 nucleotides align to TRBD1. The CDR3 contains 16 residues. Germline V gene lookup returns CDR1 MNHEY and CDR2 SMNVEV (reference sequence). J gave up 4 bases and V 6 bases, and 7 bases lay outside the gene matches. In DNA form, the CDR3 reads TGTGCCAGCAGAAAGTGGACAGGGGTCGGGGCCAACGTCCTGACTTTC. Translated, it gives CASRKWTGVGANVLTF.

The genes are TRBV6-5 and TRBJ1-1, with D possibly being TRBD1 (6 bases). Germline V gives CDR1 MNHEY, CDR2 SVGAGI. V lost 6 bases to trimming and J lost 4 bases, with 15 bases between them. This CDR3 spans 14 amino acids. The CDR3 region has the DNA TGTGCCAGCAGCCCACGCTGGGGGCCCACTGAAGCTTTCTTT. Translated, it gives CASSPRWGPTEAFF.

The chain joins TRBV7-2 to TRBJ1-2, with 11 bases lining up with TRBD1. Trimming cost V 3 bases and J 6 bases; bases outside gene matches: 6. The germline CDR1 and CDR2 sequences are SGHTA and FQGNSA. The CDR3 has 15 residues. CDR3 in DNA: TGTGCCAGCAGCTTGGGGGACAGGGGGGTCAATGGCTACACCTTC. It specifies CASSLGDRGVNGYTF.